One and the same sample provided the 2 T cell receptor beta chains below, sequenced in a study of OX40 agonist ivuxolimab in advanced cancers. This table comes from immunoSEQ multiplex PCR, and its TCRdb copy is limited to in-frame clones, with some not included. The sample has tens of thousands of clones; roughly 91% are singletons. The sample here was CD4+ or CD8+ T cells sorted from blood, taken in a trial of the OX40 agonist ivuxolimab. These receptors were obtained from an adult with an advanced solid tumor such as melanoma, head and neck, liver or kidney cancer.

This clone occurred once. The chain couples TRBV18 to TRBJ1-5; 9 bases agree with TRBD1. The CDR3 sequence is 14 residues long. Trimming removed 3 bases from V and 6 bases from J; junction bases left unmatched: 3. Looked up from germline, CDR1 is KGHSH and CDR2 is LQKENI. Written as DNA, the CDR3 is TGTGCCAGCTCACCCGGGACAGGGAGTCAGCCCCAGCATTTT. This gives the protein CASSPGTGSQPQHF.

The rearrangement links TRBV4-3 to TRBJ2-2; D is undetermined. The germline V and J ends were trimmed by 4 bases and 1 base, with 10 bases remaining between them. The CDR3 covers 15 residues. Per the germline V gene, CDR1 is LGHNA and CDR2 is YSLEER. DNA of the CDR3: TGCGCCAGCAGCCCCGGCTGGGTGAACACCGGGGAGCTGTTTTTT. This encodes CASSPGWVNTGELFF.